These T cell receptor beta chains were read from a single sample in a study of post-analysis software for immune sequencing data. MiXCR was run by TCRdb on the PCR reads, yielding one entry per CDR3 protein. Found here are 650,000 to 900,000 distinct CDR3 sequences, around 42% of them singletons; the top ten hold 4.9%. Sequencing input: blood. All receptors derive from a girl under 18 with multiple sclerosis. CDR3s include the opening cysteine and the closing phenylalanine or tryptophan. A D gene is named only where the DNA matches it firmly. Clone sizes are given selectively: once, few, many, or a class where the clone is expanded.

d_call | j_call | v_call | clone_size | cdr3_nt | cdr3_aa
- | TRBJ2-1 | TRBV7-2 | - | TGTGCCAGCAGCTCTTGGGACCCCAATGAGCAGTTCTTC | CASSSWDPNEQFF
TRBD2 | TRBJ2-5 | TRBV6-5 | - | TGTGCCAGCGGACTAGCGGGAGTACAGACCCAGTACTTC | CASGLAGVQTQYF
TRBD2 | TRBJ2-1 | TRBV6-2/TRBV6-3 | - | TGTGCCAGCAGGGGACTAGCGCCTCGAGATGAGCAGTTCTTC | CASRGLAPRDEQFF
- | TRBJ2-7 | TRBV20-1 | - | TGCAGTGCTATACACAGGGAAATGTACGAGCAGTACTTC | CSAIHREMYEQYF
- | TRBJ1-2 | TRBV29-1 | - | TGCAGCGTTGAGAACCCCGGGACACCCTTGGACTATGGCTACACCTTC | CSVENPGTPLDYGYTF
TRBD2 | TRBJ2-1 | TRBV5-1 | - | TGCGCCAGCAGGCGTCTAGCGGGTGAAAGCAATGAGCAGTTCTTC | CASRRLAGESNEQFF
TRBD1 | TRBJ2-5 | TRBV7-9 | few | TGTGCCAGCAGCTTACCCGGGACAGTTAGGACCCAGTACTTC | CASSLPGTVRTQYF
TRBD1 | TRBJ2-5 | TRBV12-3/TRBV12-4 | - | TGTGCCAGCAGTTTAAGGCGGGACAGGGATGTGGAGACCCAGTACTTC | CASSLRRDRDVETQYF
TRBD1 | TRBJ1-2 | TRBV6-1 | many | TGTGCCAGCGTCGGACAGGGAAATGGCTACACCTTC | CASVGQGNGYTF
- | TRBJ1-4 | TRBV27 | few | TGTGCCAGCAGTTTCAGGGCCAAAGATAATGAAAAACTGTTTTTT | CASSFRAKDNEKLFF
- | TRBJ2-7 | TRBV10-3 | - | TGTGCCATCAGTGCGGGGGACAGCAACTCCTACGAGCAGTACTTC | CAISAGDSNSYEQYF
- | TRBJ2-7 | TRBV29-1 | few | TGCAGCGTTGGGGGCGGGGACCAGTACTTC | CSVGGGDQYF
- | TRBJ2-5 | TRBV24-1 | - | TGTGCCACCAGTGAGGCCGGGCGAGGAGAGACCCAGTACTTC | CATSEAGRGETQYF
- | TRBJ1-4 | TRBV29-1 | - | TGCAGCGTTGAAGTGAGGGGGGCTGAAAAACTGTTTTTT | CSVEVRGAEKLFF
- | TRBJ2-5 | TRBV15 | - | TGTGCCACCAAGCCGGGGGTCCAAGAGACCCAGTACTTC | CATKPGVQETQYF
- | TRBJ2-1 | TRBV7-9 | few | TGTGCCAGCAGCTCCTCGTTCGTGGGGCCTTCACGCAATGAGCAGTTCTTC | CASSSSFVGPSRNEQFF
- | TRBJ2-1 | TRBV6-5 | - | TGTGCCAGCAGTCCCCGAAGGAGCGCATCCTACAATGAGCAGTTCTTC | CASSPRRSASYNEQFF
- | TRBJ2-1 | TRBV7-2 | few | TGTGCCAGCAGCCCCATAAGCTACAACGAGCAGTTCTTC | CASSPISYNEQFF
- | TRBJ2-7 | TRBV18 | - | TGTGCCAGCTCACCAATGGAATCCTCCTACGAGCAGTACTTC | CASSPMESSYEQYF
TRBD2 | TRBJ2-5 | TRBV29-1 | - | TGCAGCGTTCTCGGGGCGGGAGAGGAGACCCAGTACTTC | CSVLGAGEETQYF
- | TRBJ2-1 | TRBV4-2 | few | TGTGCCAGCAGCCAAGAGAATGGGCTGGATGAGCAGTTCTTC | CASSQENGLDEQFF
TRBD1 | TRBJ1-2 | TRBV7-2 | - | TGTGCCAGCAGCTTAGCGCTTTCAGGGGGCTATGGCTACACCTTC | CASSLALSGGYGYTF
- | TRBJ1-1 | TRBV6-5 | few | TGTGCCAGCAGTTACGGAGTAGGGGTGTCGGCTTTCTTT | CASSYGVGVSAFF
- | TRBJ1-1 | TRBV27 | - | TGTGCCAGCAGTTGGGATGAGGGGACAAAGACTGAAGCTTTCTTT | CASSWDEGTKTEAFF
TRBD2 | TRBJ2-5 | TRBV12-3/TRBV12-4 | - | TGTGCCAGCAGTATAGCGGGTACCCAAGAGACCCAGTACTTC | CASSIAGTQETQYF
TRBD2 | TRBJ2-7 | TRBV5-1 | few | TGCGCCAGCAGCCATGGTGGCGGGGGGTCCTACGAGCAGTACTTC | CASSHGGGGSYEQYF
- | TRBJ1-5 | TRBV27 | - | TGTGCCAGCAGCCAGGGTTTGGGGGGCAATCAGCCCCAGCATTTT | CASSQGLGGNQPQHF
TRBD2 | TRBJ2-1 | TRBV27 | once | TGTGCCAGCAGTTCCCCTAGCGGGAGGAGGAATGAGCAGTTCTTC | CASSSPSGRRNEQFF
- | TRBJ2-7 | TRBV4-3 | - | TGCGCCAGCAGCCAAGTGCCTAGCTCCCACGAGCAGTACTTC | CASSQVPSSHEQYF
- | TRBJ2-1 | TRBV28 | - | TGTGCCACCCTCTCAAAAACCAGGGGCCGGATCTACAATGAGCAGTTCTTC | CATLSKTRGRIYNEQFF
- | TRBJ2-5 | TRBV20-1 | - | TGCAGTGCTAGTCCCCTAACGGAGACCCAGTACTTC | CSASPLTETQYF
- | TRBJ2-7 | TRBV20-1 | - | TGCAGTGCTGGTAGCGTCTCCTACGAGCAGTACTTC | CSAGSVSYEQYF
- | TRBJ2-5 | TRBV5-6 | - | TGTGCCAGCAGCTTAGGGGAGGACCCGCTCGGGGAGACCCAGTACTTC | CASSLGEDPLGETQYF
- | TRBJ2-5 | TRBV20-1 | - | TGCAGTGCTAGAGGGGGTTGGGAGACCCAGTACTTC | CSARGGWETQYF
TRBD1 | TRBJ2-3 | TRBV7-9 | few | TGTGCCAGCAGCTCCAGAGGCGGGACAGGGATCCCTATCACAGATACGCAGTATTTT | CASSSRGGTGIPITDTQYF
- | TRBJ2-6 | TRBV15 | - | TGTGCCACCAGCAGAGCGGCACAGCCAGGCTCTGGGGCCAACGTCCTGACTTTC | CATSRAAQPGSGANVLTF
- | TRBJ1-5 | TRBV6-2/TRBV6-3 | - | TGTGCCAGCAGCCACCCCCCTCAGGCTAGCAATCAGCCCCAGCATTTT | CASSHPPQASNQPQHF
TRBD2 | TRBJ2-5 | TRBV20-1 | - | TGCAGTGCTAGCCGATCACTAGCGGGAGTAGACAATGAGCAGTACTTC | CSASRSLAGVDNEQYF
TRBD2 | TRBJ2-3 | TRBV4-2 | - | TGTGCCAGCAGCCAAGATCTAGCGGGAGGGTATACAGATACGCAGTATTTT | CASSQDLAGGYTDTQYF
- | TRBJ2-5 | TRBV6-2/TRBV6-3 | - | TGTGCCAGCAGTTACTCGAAGGTTGGATGGCAAGAGACCCAGTACTTC | CASSYSKVGWQETQYF
- | TRBJ2-7 | TRBV27 | - | TGTGCCAGCAGTTTAAGAGGGGCGGAGTGGGCAGACGAGCAGTACTTC | CASSLRGAEWADEQYF
- | TRBJ2-7 | TRBV10-3 | - | TGTGCCGTCAGTGAGTCGTATGGGTCGAGCTCCTACGAGCAGTACTTC | CAVSESYGSSSYEQYF
TRBD2 | TRBJ2-7 | TRBV3-1 | - | TGTGCCAGCAGCCAATCCGCTAGCGGACTCTACGAGCAGTACTTC | CASSQSASGLYEQYF